This TCR beta chain appears in the sequencing data of a study of T cells in Graves' hyperthyroidism and ophthalmopathy. Study in general: Peripheral blood was acquired at first diagnosis, ahead of any therapy whatsoever. Regarding the study as a whole: Through a model of 13 V-J features, ophthalmopathy was separated from stable hyperthyroidism.

In the ophthalmopathy cohort, Clinical Activity Score was at least 3, NOSPECS grade at least 4, and duration under 3 months. There were TCR beta CDR3 regions amplified from RNA transcripts. In the first-round RT-PCR of the TCR CDR3, the HTBI primer set was used. In TCRdb, the multiplex PCR reads were re-called with MiXCR into one record per CDR3 protein. This sample has 450,000 to 600,000 distinct CDR3 sequences, with 15% to 20% found just once. A word on this clonotype: Antigen specificity is unknown.

This CDR3 comprises 18 residues. The germline V gene encodes CDR1 SEHNR and CDR2 FQNEAQ (reference sequence). The junction had 10 bases not matched to a gene; V was cut back by 4 bases and J by 3 bases. The sample taken for sequencing was blood. The sequence was collected from a middle-aged man with Graves' ophthalmopathy. The V gene is TRBV7-9, the J gene TRBJ2-1; TRBD2 matches at 12 bases. CDR3 sequence reads: CASSSGASGGAYYNEQFF. The CDR3, as DNA: TGTGCCAGCAGCTCGGGGGCTAGCGGGGGGGCTTACTACAATGAGCAGTTCTTC.